These 20 T cell receptor beta chains were sequenced from one sample in a study of blood T cell dynamics during melanoma immunotherapy. As to time point: pre-treatment baseline. Generated by immunoSEQ multiplex PCR, the TCRdb table keeps only in-frame clones and is missing some. The sample yields around 12,000 clones, about 88% seen once. The sequencing used blood, collected from a patient treated with checkpoint blockade. The source is a human donor with melanoma.

This clone was observed a single time. This chain joins TRBV19 and TRBJ1-4, with 8 bases aligning to TRBD1. With 7 bases clipped from V and 6 bases from J, the junction kept 10 bases outside the gene matches. Germline V gives CDR1 LNHDA, CDR2 SQIVND (reference sequence). The CDR3 spans 15 residues. As DNA, the CDR3 is TGTGCCAGTACCGGCGCGCAGGGGGCGTATGAAAAACTGTTTTTT. It yields the protein CASTGAQGAYEKLFF. Complete variable domain (other parts from reference TRBV19 and TRBJ1-4): DGGITQSPKYLFRKEGQNVTLSCEQNLNHDAMYWYRQDPGQGLRLIYYSQIVNDFQKGDIAEGYSVSREKKESFPLTVTSAQKNPTAFYLCASTGAQGAYEKLFFGSGTQLSVL.

The chain is built from TRBV19 and TRBJ1-3; D gene ambiguous. The CDR3 has 14 residues. V dropped 7 bases and J dropped 4 bases, with 14 bases sitting between them. Germline V gene lookup returns CDR1 LNHDA and CDR2 SQIVND (reference sequence). DNA of the CDR3: TGTGCCAGTACTTCGCCGGATCTGGGAAACACCATATATTTT. It encodes CASTSPDLGNTIYF.

This clone was seen once. V usage is TRBV11-3 and J usage is TRBJ2-1; TRBD2 aligns across 10 bases. The J segment lost 4 bases and the V segment lost 5 bases, leaving 5 bases of the junction unmatched. The CDR3 is made up of 15 amino acids. Germline CDR1 SGHNT, CDR2 YENEEA. This CDR3 is CASSPSGSRYNEQFF. The CDR3 DNA follows: TGTGCCAGCAGCCCTAGCGGGAGTAGGTACAATGAGCAGTTCTTC.

The rearrangement uses TRBV7-8 and TRBJ2-1; D is ambiguous. Trimming left V 1 base short and J 4 bases short, with 8 bases between. Germline CDR1 SGHVS, CDR2 FQNEAQ. The CDR3 has 14 residues. The CDR3 DNA is TGTGCCAGCAGCTTAGGGTTGGAGTACAATGAGCAGTTCTTC. It is translated as CASSLGLEYNEQFF.

This chain joins TRBV6-1 and TRBJ1-2; 9 positions match TRBD1. Germline V gene lookup returns CDR1 MNHNS and CDR2 SASEGT. This CDR3 is built from 13 residues. V lost 11 bases, J lost 4 bases, and 8 bases stayed unmatched. Here the CDR3 reads CAANRGRVYGYTF. DNA for the CDR3: TGTGCCGCTAACAGGGGGCGCGTCTATGGCTACACCTTC.

This clone was detected a few times. The V call is TRBV18, the J call TRBJ1-1; no definite D call. The CDR3 extends over 13 amino acids. V gave up 1 base and J gave up 4 bases, with 7 bases separating them. Looked up from germline, CDR1 is KGHSH and CDR2 is LQKENI. This CDR3 reads CASSPQVITEAFF. The DNA of the CDR3 is TGTGCCAGCTCACCACAGGTGATCACTGAAGCTTTCTTT.

J is TRBJ2-2 and V is TRBV6-5; D not resolved. The CDR3 sequence is 15 residues long. V was pared by 6 bases and J by 3 bases, with 14 bases between. Germline V lookup: CDR1 MNHEY, CDR2 SVGAGI. CDR3 coding DNA: TGTGCCAGCAGGACCCCAGGTCGCTACACCGGGGAGCTGTTTTTT. Residues: CASRTPGRYTGELFF.

The genes are TRBV4-1 and TRBJ1-3; a possible D gene is TRBD1 (6 bases). Germline V CDR1 and CDR2: MGHRA, YSYEKL. The CDR3 is made up of 17 amino acids. Trimming removed 1 base from V and 4 bases from J, with 17 bases in between. CDR3 loop: CASSQGGGWGTGNTIYF. In nucleotides, the CDR3 is TGCGCCAGCAGCCAAGGAGGGGGGTGGGGGACAGGAAACACCATATATTTT.

This clone appeared a single time. V is TRBV5-1 and J is TRBJ2-3, with a tentative D call TRBD2 (5 bases). Germline CDR1 SGHRS, CDR2 YFSETQ. V lost 3 bases and J lost 2, with 16 bases in between. The CDR3 runs to 16 residues. CDR3 region: CASSSGLPRTTDTQYF. CDR3 DNA: TGCGCCAGCAGCTCCGGACTGCCACGGACCACAGATACGCAGTATTTT.

CDR3 coding DNA: TGTGCCAGCAGTCTGGGCCAGAGGTTCACCTATAATTCACCCCTCCACTTT. This codes for CASSLGQRFTYNSPLHF. The chain uses TRBV28 and TRBJ1-6; D uncertain. The V gene's germline CDR1 is MDHEN and CDR2 SYDVKM. Trimming pared 5 bases from V and 2 bases from J, leaving 16 bases between. This CDR3 region has 17 residues.

The rearrangement uses TRBV7-2 and TRBJ1-2; 10 bases are a match to TRBD1. The CDR3 is 16 amino acids. CDR1 is SGHTA, CDR2 FQGNSA, per germline. V was pared by 5 bases and J by 4 bases, with 10 bases of the junction left unmatched. The CDR3 sequence is CASSTGSTGGGYGYTF. The CDR3 nucleotides are TGTGCCAGCAGCACGGGCTCGACAGGGGGCGGCTATGGCTACACCTTC.

The chain joins TRBV11-3 to TRBJ2-7; the D is unclear. Trimming removed 5 bases at V and 6 bases at J, with 20 bases between. The CDR3 extends over 15 amino acids. CDR1 is SGHNT, CDR2 YENEEA, per germline. The CDR3 spells CASSPTAGVLGEQYF. CDR3 bases: TGTGCCAGCAGCCCCACGGCAGGCGTCCTGGGCGAGCAGTACTTC.

The gene calls are TRBV2 and TRBJ2-7; D gene unclear. Looked up from germline, CDR1 is SNHLY and CDR2 is FYNNEI. V dropped 7 bases and J dropped 5 bases, with 24 bases sitting between them. The CDR3 sequence is 16 residues long. This CDR3 is CASTVQAKASPHEQYF. For the CDR3, the DNA is TGTGCCAGCACGGTGCAGGCCAAGGCCTCCCCTCACGAGCAGTACTTC.

The chain couples TRBV19 to TRBJ1-2, with D uncertain. The V and J ends lost 3 bases and 2 bases respectively, with 7 bases between them. CDR1 and CDR2 from the germline V gene are LNHDA and SQIVND (reference sequence). The CDR3 sequence is 13 residues long. CDR3 protein: CASSIPLNYGYTF. The CDR3 coding sequence is TGTGCCAGTAGTATCCCGCTCAACTATGGCTACACCTTC.

V gene TRBV9 combines with J gene TRBJ1-4; TRBD1 matches at 7 bases. This CDR3 comprises 14 residues. Germline V gives CDR1 SGDLS, CDR2 YYNGEE. After removal of 4 bases from V and 7 bases from J, the junction contained 7 bases not matched to a gene. The CDR3 nucleotides are TGTGCCAGCAGCTCAACAGGGGCAGGTGAAAAACTGTTTTTT. This gives the protein CASSSTGAGEKLFF.

The rearrangement uses TRBV29-1 and TRBJ1-2; the match to TRBD1 covers 7 bases. Germline loops: CDR1 SQVTM, CDR2 ANQGSEA. Germline trimming cut 7 bases from V and 6 bases from J; bases unmatched to any gene: 11. The CDR3 is made up of 13 amino acids. CDR3 nucleotides: TGCAGCGCCACGGTCGGGACAGAAAATGGCTACACCTTC. Translation gives CSATVGTENGYTF. Looking up the rest from reference TRBV29-1 and TRBJ1-2 gives the full variable domain: SAVISQKPSRDICQRGTSLTIQCQVDSQVTMMFWYRQQPGQSLTLIATANQGSEATYESGFVIDKFPISRPNLTFSTLTVSNMSPEDSSIYLCSATVGTENGYTFGSGTRLTVV.

A single count supports this clone. The rearrangement uses TRBV29-1 and TRBJ2-1; weak D call: TRBD1 (5 bases). Between the trimmed V and J ends, which lost 7 bases and 0 bases, there was a span of 10 bases. Germline V lookup: CDR1 SQVTM, CDR2 ANQGSEA. The CDR3 loop spans 13 amino acids. Here the CDR3 reads CSAQGISYNEQFF. CDR3 sequence (DNA): TGCAGCGCTCAGGGTATCTCCTACAATGAGCAGTTCTTC.

The V gene is TRBV7-9, the J gene TRBJ1-1; D call uncertain. V shed 3 bases and J shed 4 bases, with 12 bases lying between them. The germline CDR1 and CDR2 sequences are SEHNR and FQNEAQ (reference sequence). This CDR3 is built from 14 residues. CDR3 sequence: CASSFLGKGTEAFF. The CDR3 nucleotides read TGTGCCAGCAGCTTTCTGGGGAAAGGCACTGAAGCTTTCTTT.

J is TRBJ2-5 and V is TRBV2, with D unclear. From germline, CDR1 is SNHLY and CDR2 FYNNEI. V lost 2 bases and J lost 4, with 2 bases in between. CDR3 size: 11 residues. CDR3 coding DNA: TGTGCCAGCAGTGAACGAGAGACCCAGTACTTC. The encoded protein is CASSERETQYF.

The V gene is TRBV18, the J gene TRBJ2-7, with D tentatively TRBD2 (6 bases). This CDR3 spans 17 amino acids. Germline CDR1 reads KGHSH; CDR2 reads LQKENI. Trimming cost V 1 base and J 1 base, with 17 bases left between them. CDR3 nucleotides: TGTGCCAGCTCACCACTGGCCGCGGGATGGGGTTCCTACGAGCAGTACTTC. Protein sequence: CASSPLAAGWGSYEQYF.